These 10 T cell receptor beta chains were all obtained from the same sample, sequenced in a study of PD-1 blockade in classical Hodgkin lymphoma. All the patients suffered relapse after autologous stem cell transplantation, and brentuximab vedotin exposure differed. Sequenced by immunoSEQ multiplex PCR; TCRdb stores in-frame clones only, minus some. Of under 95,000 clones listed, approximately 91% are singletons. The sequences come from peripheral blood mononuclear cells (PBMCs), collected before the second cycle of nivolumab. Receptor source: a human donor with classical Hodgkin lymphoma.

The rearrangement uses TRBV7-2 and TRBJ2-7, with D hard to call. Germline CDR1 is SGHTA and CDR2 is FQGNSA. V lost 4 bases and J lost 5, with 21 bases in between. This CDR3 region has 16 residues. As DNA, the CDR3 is TGTGCCAGCAGCTCCGGAACCAAACTCGTCCCCCACGAGCAGTACTTC. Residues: CASSSGTKLVPHEQYF.

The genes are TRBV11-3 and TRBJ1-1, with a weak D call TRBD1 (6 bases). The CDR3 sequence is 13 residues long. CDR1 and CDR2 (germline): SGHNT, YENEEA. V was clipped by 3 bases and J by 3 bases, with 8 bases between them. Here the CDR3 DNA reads TGTGCCAGCAGCTTCGAGGGGGACACTGAAGCTTTCTTT. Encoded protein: CASSFEGDTEAFF.

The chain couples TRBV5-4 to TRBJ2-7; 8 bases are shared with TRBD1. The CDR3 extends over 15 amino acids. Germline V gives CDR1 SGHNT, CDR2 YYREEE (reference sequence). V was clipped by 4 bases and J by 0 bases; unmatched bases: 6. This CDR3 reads CASSQGTGGSYEQYF. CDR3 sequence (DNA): TGTGCCAGCAGCCAAGGAACAGGGGGCTCCTACGAGCAGTACTTC.

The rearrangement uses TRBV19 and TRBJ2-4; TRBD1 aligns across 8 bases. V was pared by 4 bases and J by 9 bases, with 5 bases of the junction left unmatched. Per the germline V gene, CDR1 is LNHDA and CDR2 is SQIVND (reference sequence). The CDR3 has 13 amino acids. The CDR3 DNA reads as TGTGCCAGTAGTAGAGACAGGGGCGGCATTCAGTACTTC. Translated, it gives CASSRDRGGIQYF.

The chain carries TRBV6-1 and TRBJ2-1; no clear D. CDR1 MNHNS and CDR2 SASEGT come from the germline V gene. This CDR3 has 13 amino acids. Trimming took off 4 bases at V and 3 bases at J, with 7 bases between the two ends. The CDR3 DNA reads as TGTGCCAGCAGTGCCCCCAACTACAATGAGCAGTTCTTC. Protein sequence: CASSAPNYNEQFF.

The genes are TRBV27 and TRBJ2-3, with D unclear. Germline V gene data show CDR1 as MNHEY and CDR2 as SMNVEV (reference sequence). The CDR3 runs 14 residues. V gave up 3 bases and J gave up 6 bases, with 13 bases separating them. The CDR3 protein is CASSLGFLRDTQYF. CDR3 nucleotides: TGTGCCAGCAGTTTGGGGTTCCTTCGTGATACGCAGTATTTT.

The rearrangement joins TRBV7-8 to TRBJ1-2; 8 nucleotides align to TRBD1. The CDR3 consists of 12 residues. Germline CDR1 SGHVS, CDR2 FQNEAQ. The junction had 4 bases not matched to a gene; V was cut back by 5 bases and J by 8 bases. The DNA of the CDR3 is TGTGCCAGCAGCACGACAGGGGACGGCTACACCTTC. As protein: CASSTTGDGYTF.

CDR3 sequence reads: CASSQSQGAAMNTEAFF. For the CDR3, the DNA is TGCGCCAGCAGCCAATCCCAGGGGGCAGCCATGAACACTGAAGCTTTCTTT. The V gene is TRBV4-1, the J gene TRBJ1-1; the match to TRBD1 covers 8 bases. Looked up from germline, CDR1 is MGHRA and CDR2 is YSYEKL. This CDR3 spans 17 amino acids. V trimming: 2 bases; J trimming: 0 bases; junction bases outside the gene matches: 8.

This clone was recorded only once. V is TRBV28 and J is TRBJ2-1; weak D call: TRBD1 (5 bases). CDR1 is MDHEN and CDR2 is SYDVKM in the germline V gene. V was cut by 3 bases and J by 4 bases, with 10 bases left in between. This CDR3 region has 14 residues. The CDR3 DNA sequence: TGTGCCAGCAGTTTGCAAGGGGCGTACAATGAGCAGTTCTTC. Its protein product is CASSLQGAYNEQFF.

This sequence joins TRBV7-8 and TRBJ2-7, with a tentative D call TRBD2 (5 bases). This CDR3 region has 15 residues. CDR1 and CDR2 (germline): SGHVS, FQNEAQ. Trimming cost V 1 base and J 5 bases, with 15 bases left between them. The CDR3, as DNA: TGTGCCAGCAGCTTAGAGCCTTCACCAGCGGACGAGCAGTACTTC. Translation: CASSLEPSPADEQYF. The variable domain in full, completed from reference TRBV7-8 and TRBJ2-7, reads GAGVSQSPRYKVAKRGQDVALRCDPISGHVSLFWYQQALGQGPEFLTYFQNEAQLDKSGLPSDRFFAERPEGSVSTLKIQRTQQEDSAVYLCASSLEPSPADEQYFGPGTRLTVT.